What follows is one T cell receptor beta chain and its context. Its antigen remains unknown. The PCR was carried out with 60 Vbeta primers and 13 Jbeta primers. The method was immunoSEQ multiplex PCR; TCRdb's version includes in-frame clones alone and lacks a portion of them. This repertoire shows around 170,000 clones, 70% to 80% found once; its top ten account for approximately 1.3%. This sample was included in a study of cytomegalovirus exposure and HLA in healthy donors. Findings and limits, study-wide: The study labeled roughly 160 TCR beta chains cytomegalovirus-associated.

What was sequenced was PBMCs. This TCR was sampled from a man younger than 30 in good health and CMV-seronegative.

CDR3 DNA sequence: TGTGCCAGCAGCCCGGGACAGCCGAACACTGAAGCTTTCTTT. Amino acid sequence: CASSPGQPNTEAFF. This chain joins TRBV2 and TRBJ1-1; TRBD1 matches 7 bases. Trimming at V came to 6 bases and at J to 1 base, leaving 5 bases not matched to a gene. There are 14 residues in the CDR3. Looked up from germline, CDR1 is SNHLY and CDR2 is FYNNEI.